These 8 T cell receptor beta chains were sequenced from one sample in a study of early stage breast cancer tumors (dated by TCRdb to 2015 to 2018). Library generation was performed with the immunoSEQ multiplex PCR assay. TCRdb's version of the immuneACCESS table is confined to in-frame rearrangements and falls short of the full clone set. An unresolved V gene accounts for under half of the shortfall where checked; the remainder is of unknown origin. For this sample the table gives tens of thousands of clones, of which 80% were detected only once. The top ten clones comprise about 12% of the sample. The sample was blood. These receptors originate from a person in their sixties with breast cancer.

J is TRBJ2-1 and V is TRBV5-1; 9 positions match TRBD2. Germline values: CDR1 SGHRS, CDR2 YFSETQ. This CDR3 comprises 14 residues. Trimming took 4 bases from V and 3 from J; bases not matched to a gene: 2. CDR3 residues: CASSGTSNYNEQFF. DNA of the CDR3: TGCGCCAGCAGCGGGACTAGCAACTACAATGAGCAGTTCTTC.

The chain is built from TRBV30 and TRBJ1-2; D call uncertain. Germline CDR1 is GTSNPN and CDR2 is SVGIG (reference sequence). The CDR3 extends over 12 amino acids. V lost 0 bases and J lost 8, with 10 bases in between. The CDR3 sequence: CAWSVVGRGYTF. Written as DNA, the CDR3 is TGTGCCTGGAGTGTGGTCGGGAGAGGCTACACCTTC.

Here the CDR3 DNA reads TGTGCCTGGAGTGCCCCGGGACTAGCGACCTACGAGCAGTACTTC. It is translated as CAWSAPGLATYEQYF. The chain has TRBV30 and TRBJ2-7; TRBD2 matches at 10 bases. V dropped 1 base and J dropped 2; count of bases not matched to a gene: 5. The germline gives CDR1 GTSNPN, CDR2 SVGIG (reference sequence). The CDR3 consists of 15 residues.

This CDR3 is CASSSPQGKDEKLFF. The DNA for the CDR3 is TGTGCCAGCAGTTCCCCACAGGGAAAGGATGAAAAACTGTTTTTT. The chain links TRBV28 to TRBJ1-4; D is perhaps TRBD1 (6 bases). In germline, CDR1 is MDHEN, CDR2 SYDVKM. The V gene lost 4 bases and the J gene lost 6 bases, with 15 bases spanning the gap. There are 15 residues in the CDR3.

V usage is TRBV5-1 and J usage is TRBJ2-7; D may be TRBD2 (6 bases). There are 14 residues in the CDR3. Germline CDR1 and CDR2: SGHRS and YFSETQ. With 5 bases removed from V and 0 bases from J, the gap between germline ends came to 12 bases. The CDR3 DNA reads as TGCGCCAGCAGATGGGCGGGAACCTCCTACGAGCAGTACTTC. Its translation is CASRWAGTSYEQYF.

In nucleotides, the CDR3 is TGTGCTAGTGCTCCAGGCCTGAACACTGAAGCTTTCTTT. It encodes CASAPGLNTEAFF. V is TRBV12-5 and J is TRBJ1-1, with D uncertain. Trimming stripped 7 bases from V and 0 bases from J, with 9 bases between. This CDR3 is built from 13 residues. The germline gives CDR1 LGHNT, CDR2 FRNRAP. Drawing the rest from reference TRBV12-5 and TRBJ1-1, the complete variable domain is DARVTQTPRHKVTEMGQEVTMRCQPILGHNTVFWYRQTMMQGLELLAYFRNRAPLDDSGMPKDRFSAEMPDATLATLKIQPSEPRDSAVYFCASAPGLNTEAFFGQGTRLTVV.

The chain joins TRBV7-9 to TRBJ1-4, with D possibly TRBD1 on 5 matching bases. Germline CDR1 reads SEHNR; CDR2 reads FQNEAQ (reference sequence). The length of the CDR3 is 15 residues. The V gene lost 3 bases and the J gene lost 8 bases, with 16 bases spanning the gap. CDR3 sequence: CASSFGQGSREKLFF. CDR3 DNA sequence: TGTGCCAGCAGCTTTGGTCAGGGATCACGGGAAAAACTGTTTTTT.

The chain joins TRBV5-1 to TRBJ2-5, with a weak D call TRBD2 (5 bases). CDR3 size: 14 residues. Germline CDR1 SGHRS, CDR2 YFSETQ. V lost 0 bases, J lost 4 bases, and 10 bases lay in between. CDR3 protein: CASSLGLGIETQYF. CDR3 in DNA: TGCGCCAGCAGCTTGGGTCTCGGGATAGAGACCCAGTACTTC.